A single sample gave rise to the 11 T cell receptor beta chains below, sequenced in a study of T cell responses to AZD1222 COVID-19 vaccine. The protocol was immunoSEQ multiplex PCR, while the TCRdb copy is restricted to in-frame clones and leaves out a portion. The sample gives fewer than 250,000 clones, 85% to 95% of which show up once; over 1% is in the top ten. Sequences were derived from peripheral blood, sampled on day 0 of AZD1222 vaccination. The receptors derive from an adult in good health.

This clone was seen only once. The rearrangement joins TRBV13 to TRBJ1-1; D call uncertain. Germline V gene lookup returns CDR1 PRHDT and CDR2 FYEKMQ (reference sequence). CDR3 length: 12 residues. V shed 5 bases and J shed 2 bases, with 6 bases lying between them. CDR3 in amino acids: CASSRFNTEAFF. For the CDR3, the DNA is TGTGCCAGCAGCCGCTTTAACACTGAAGCTTTCTTT.

V is TRBV14 and J is TRBJ2-1; 16 nucleotides agree with TRBD2. The CDR3 has 16 amino acids. The germline V gene has CDR1 SGHDN and CDR2 FVKESK. The ends lost 4 bases at V and 8 bases at J; junction bases unmatched: 5. CDR3 coding DNA: TGTGCCAGCAGCCCGGGACTAGCGGGGGGGCTTCATGAGCAGTTCTTC. Amino acids: CASSPGLAGGLHEQFF.

J is TRBJ1-4 and V is TRBV6-5, with D unresolved. V lost 6 bases, J lost 2 bases, and 4 bases lay in between. Germline CDR1 MNHEY, CDR2 SVGAGI. The CDR3 has 12 amino acids. Here the CDR3 reads CASRGTNEKLFF. In DNA, the CDR3 is TGTGCCAGCAGGGGGACTAATGAAAAACTGTTTTTT.

This clone was counted a single time. CDR3: CASSYYRAGGQDGYTF. Written as DNA, the CDR3 is TGTGCCAGCAGTTACTATAGGGCGGGTGGCCAGGATGGCTACACCTTC. The V and J genes are TRBV6-6 and TRBJ1-2; no firm D call. V lost 1 base and J lost 6, with 18 bases in between. Looked up from germline, CDR1 is MNHNY and CDR2 is SVGAGI (reference sequence). There are 16 residues in the CDR3.

V and J are TRBV7-2 and TRBJ1-2, with TRBD1 as a possible D gene (6 bases). Germline lookup yields CDR1 SGHTA and CDR2 FQGNSA. The V end lost 5 bases, the J end lost 0 bases, and 19 bases lay between the germline ends. The CDR3 loop spans 17 amino acids. This chain's CDR3 is CASSPLGQLYPNYGYTF. CDR3 DNA: TGTGCCAGCAGCCCACTAGGACAGCTTTATCCTAACTATGGCTACACCTTC. The complete variable domain, with remaining parts taken from reference TRBV7-2 and TRBJ1-2, reads GAGVSQSPSNKVTEKGKDVELRCDPISGHTALYWYRQSLGQGLEFLIYFQGNSAPDKSGLPSDRFSAERTGGSVSTLTIQRTQQEDSAVYLCASSPLGQLYPNYGYTFGSGTRLTVV.

This clone is a singleton in its sample. This chain connects TRBV6-6 to TRBJ2-7; D remains unclear. V dropped 0 bases and J dropped 3 bases, with 12 bases sitting between them. This CDR3 region has 15 residues. Germline-derived CDR1 and CDR2 are MNHNY and SVGAGI (reference sequence). In DNA, the CDR3 is TGTGCCAGCAGTTACTCCGGACCGACCCGCTACGAGCAGTACTTC. It translates to CASSYSGPTRYEQYF.

This clone was counted a single time. This chain connects TRBV7-9 to TRBJ1-3, with unresolved D. This CDR3 region has 14 residues. The germline CDR1 and CDR2 sequences are SEHNR and FQNEAQ (reference sequence). Trimming shortened V by 1 base and J by 0 bases, and 4 bases separated the two germline ends. CDR3 residues: CASSLGASGNTIYF. DNA for the CDR3: TGTGCCAGCAGCTTAGGGGCCTCTGGAAACACCATATATTTT.

The chain joins TRBV5-6 to TRBJ2-3; D may be TRBD2 (6 bases). The CDR3 runs 17 residues. The germline CDR1 and CDR2 sequences are SGHDT and YYEEEE. Between the trimmed V and J ends, which lost 4 bases and 1 base, there was a span of 19 bases. CDR3 loop: CASSLAPGQVGTDTQYF. The DNA of the CDR3 is TGTGCCAGCAGCCTAGCGCCGGGTCAGGTCGGCACAGATACGCAGTATTTT.

The chain has TRBV6-5 and TRBJ2-1, with 9 nucleotides matching TRBD1. V dropped 8 bases and J dropped 3; count of bases not matched to a gene: 8. CDR3 length: 15 residues. CDR1 is MNHEY and CDR2 is SVGAGI in the germline V gene. CDR3 region: CASPLQGAFYNEQFF. CDR3 DNA: TGTGCCAGCCCTTTACAGGGGGCATTCTACAATGAGCAGTTCTTC.

This chain joins TRBV7-9 and TRBJ2-4, with 9 nucleotides matching TRBD2. V trimming: 4 bases; J trimming: 3 bases; junction bases outside the gene matches: 13. The V gene's germline CDR1 is SEHNR and CDR2 FQNEAQ (reference sequence). The CDR3 contains 18 residues. As DNA, the CDR3 is TGTGCCAGCAGCTCCCCCGTAGGGACTAGCATCGGCAAAAACATTCAGTACTTC. It translates to CASSSPVGTSIGKNIQYF.

The chain has TRBV2 and TRBJ1-3, with 8 bases fitting TRBD1. The CDR3 has 15 residues. Germline V gives CDR1 SNHLY, CDR2 FYNNEI. The J segment lost 0 bases and the V segment lost 5 bases, leaving 3 bases of the junction unmatched. Here the CDR3 reads CASSRDRNSGNTIYF. CDR3 in DNA: TGTGCCAGCAGTCGGGACAGGAACTCTGGAAACACCATATATTTT.